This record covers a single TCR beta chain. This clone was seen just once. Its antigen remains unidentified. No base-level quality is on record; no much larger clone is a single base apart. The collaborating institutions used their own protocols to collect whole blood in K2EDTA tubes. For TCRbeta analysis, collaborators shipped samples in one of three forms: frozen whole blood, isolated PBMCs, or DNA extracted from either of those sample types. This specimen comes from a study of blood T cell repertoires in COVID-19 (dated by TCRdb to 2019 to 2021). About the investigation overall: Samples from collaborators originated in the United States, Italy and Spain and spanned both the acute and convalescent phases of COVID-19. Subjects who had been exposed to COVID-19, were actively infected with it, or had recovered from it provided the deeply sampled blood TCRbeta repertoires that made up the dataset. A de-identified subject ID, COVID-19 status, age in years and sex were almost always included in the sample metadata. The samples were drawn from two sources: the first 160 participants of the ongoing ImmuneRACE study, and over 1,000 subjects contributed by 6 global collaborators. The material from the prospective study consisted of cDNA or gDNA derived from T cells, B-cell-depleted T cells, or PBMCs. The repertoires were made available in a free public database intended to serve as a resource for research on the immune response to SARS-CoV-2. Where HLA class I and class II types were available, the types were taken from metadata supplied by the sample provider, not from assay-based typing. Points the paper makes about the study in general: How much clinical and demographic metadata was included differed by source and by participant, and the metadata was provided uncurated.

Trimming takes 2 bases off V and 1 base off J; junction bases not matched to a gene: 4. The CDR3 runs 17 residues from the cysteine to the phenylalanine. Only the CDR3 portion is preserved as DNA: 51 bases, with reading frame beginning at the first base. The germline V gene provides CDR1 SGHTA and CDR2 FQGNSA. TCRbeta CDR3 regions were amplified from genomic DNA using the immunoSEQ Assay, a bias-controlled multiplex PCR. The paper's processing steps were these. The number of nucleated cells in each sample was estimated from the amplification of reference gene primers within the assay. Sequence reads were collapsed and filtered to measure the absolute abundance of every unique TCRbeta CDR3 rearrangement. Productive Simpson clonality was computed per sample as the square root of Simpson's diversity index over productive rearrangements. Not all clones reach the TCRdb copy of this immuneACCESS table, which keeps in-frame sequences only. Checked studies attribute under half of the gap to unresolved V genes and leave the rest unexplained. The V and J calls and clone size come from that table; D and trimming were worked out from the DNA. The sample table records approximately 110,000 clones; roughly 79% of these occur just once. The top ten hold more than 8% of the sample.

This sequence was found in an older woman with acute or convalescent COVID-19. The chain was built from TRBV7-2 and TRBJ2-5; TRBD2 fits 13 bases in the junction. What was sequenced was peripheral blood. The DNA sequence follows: TGTGCCAGCAGCTTATACCGACTAGCGGGGGGCCAAGAGACCCAGTACTTC. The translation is CASSLYRLAGGQETQYF. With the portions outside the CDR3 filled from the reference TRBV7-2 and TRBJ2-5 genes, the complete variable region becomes GAGVSQSPSNKVTEKGKDVELRCDPISGHTALYWYRQSLGQGLEFLIYFQGNSAPDKSGLPSDRFSAERTGGSVSTLTIQRTQQEDSAVYLCASSLYRLAGGQETQYFGPGTRLLVL.